This record looks at one T cell receptor beta chain sequence and its context. Its specificity is not known. Germline V gene sequence: CDR1 SGHTA, CDR2 FQGNSA. V was shortened by 5 bases and J by 8 bases, with 7 bases between the two germline ends. The CDR3 has 12 residues. The second PCR ran roughly 6 to 11 cycles with a sample-barcoded 5' primer and J-beta primers. TCRdb fed the 5' RACE reads into MiXCR, producing one record per CDR3 protein. The sample holds around 1,800,000 distinct CDR3 sequences; more than 35% are singletons and the top ten take 23%. This sample was included in a study of blood T cells in healthy people across ages. Findings and caveats of the study: While age rose, TCR beta diversity per million T cells dropped in a roughly linear way. More naive CD4+ cells and higher diversity marked long-lived donors relative to aged donors. It was found that TCR beta diversity correlated strongly with the percentage of naive T cells.

The source of this sequence is a human donor in good health. Material: blood. The rearrangement joins TRBV7-2 to TRBJ1-6; D uncertain. The CDR3 DNA sequence: TGTGCCAGCAGCGGGGTCCATTCACCCCTCCACTTT. Translating gives CASSGVHSPLHF.